This T cell receptor (beta chain) appears in the sequencing data of a study of blood T cell repertoires in COVID-19. Sequenced by immunoSEQ multiplex PCR; TCRdb stores in-frame clones only, minus some. Of roughly 80,000 clones in the sample, approximately 90% are singletons; the top ten hold over 8.5%. The CDR3 sequence is 20 residues long. Losses at the gene ends were 0 bases for V and 3 bases for J; bases not matched to a gene: 15. Germline CDR1 is KGHDR and CDR2 is SFDVKD. This receptor was taken from a human donor in a cohort sampled during active COVID-19. The rearrangement joins TRBV24-1 to TRBJ2-5, with 10 positions matching TRBD1. The material sequenced was peripheral blood. The CDR3: CATSDLSGQGTWATKETQYF. DNA of the CDR3: TGTGCCACCAGTGATTTGTCGGGACAGGGGACTTGGGCAACAAAAGAGACCCAGTACTTC.